This T cell receptor (beta chain) was retrieved from a study of cytomegalovirus exposure and HLA in healthy donors. PCR was performed using 60 Vbeta and 13 Jbeta primers. Measured with immunoSEQ multiplex PCR; TCRdb has only the in-frame clones, and not every one. Of 250,000 to 300,000 clones listed, just under 85% are singletons. Study conclusions and caveats: Many donors carried some public TCRs, although rarity characterized most TCR sequences.

Note on this clone: Its antigen is unidentified.

The sequenced material came from PBMCs. This clonotype originated in a woman aged 40 to 49 in good health and CMV-seropositive.

CDR3 protein: CASSWGGAYNEQFF. CDR3 in DNA: TGTGCCAGCAGTTGGGGCGGGGCCTACAATGAGCAGTTCTTC. The chain links TRBV27 to TRBJ2-1; tentative D call: TRBD2 (6 bases). CDR3 size: 14 residues. V lost 4 bases, J lost 2 bases, and 9 bases lay in between. Germline loops: CDR1 MNHEY, CDR2 SMNVEV (reference sequence).